This T cell receptor beta chain stems from a study of a mutant IDH1 vaccine in newly diagnosed glioma. Study details: The start of vaccination came 4-6 weeks after radiotherapy alone, or with temozolomide cycles. Males made up 62.5% and females approximately 38% of treated patients, whose mean age was about 41 years.

Specified time point: week 5, during vaccination. Each dose delivered 300 ug of mutant IDH1 20-mer peptide subcutaneously with imiquimod. Donors had new WHO grade 3 or 4 IDH1-mutant, ATRX-lost astrocytomas. Comment on this clone: What it binds is not known.

CDR1 and CDR2 from the germline V gene are GTSNPN and SVGIG (reference sequence). The CDR3 length is 14 residues. Deletions cut 0 bases from V and 4 bases from J, with 12 bases between. The table came from immunoSEQ multiplex PCR; TCRdb's copy has only in-frame clones and leaves some out. Of fewer than 30,000 clones listed, 75% to 80% are singletons. Sequencing was performed on PBMCs, taken from a glioma patient whose treatment included an IDH1 peptide vaccine. The chain has TRBV30 and TRBJ1-1; D is undetermined. This receptor was taken from a man aged 40-50 years with glioma. The CDR3 spells CAWSVRPKGTEAFF. The CDR3 DNA follows: TGTGCCTGGAGTGTACGCCCTAAGGGCACTGAAGCTTTCTTT.